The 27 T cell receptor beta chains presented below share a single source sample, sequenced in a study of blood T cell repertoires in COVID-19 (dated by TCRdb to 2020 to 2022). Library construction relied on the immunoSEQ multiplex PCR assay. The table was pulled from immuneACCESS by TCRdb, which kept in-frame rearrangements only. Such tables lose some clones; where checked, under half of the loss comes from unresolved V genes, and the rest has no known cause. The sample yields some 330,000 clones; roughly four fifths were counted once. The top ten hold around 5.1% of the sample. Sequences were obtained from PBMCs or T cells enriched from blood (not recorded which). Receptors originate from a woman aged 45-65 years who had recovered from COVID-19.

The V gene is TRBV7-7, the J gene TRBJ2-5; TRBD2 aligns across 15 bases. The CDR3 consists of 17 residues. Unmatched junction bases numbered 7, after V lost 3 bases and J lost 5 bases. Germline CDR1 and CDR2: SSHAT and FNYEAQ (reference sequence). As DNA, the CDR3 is TGTGCCAGCAGCTTTGGACTAGCGGGAGGGCCGGGGGAGACCCAGTACTTC. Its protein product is CASSFGLAGGPGETQYF.

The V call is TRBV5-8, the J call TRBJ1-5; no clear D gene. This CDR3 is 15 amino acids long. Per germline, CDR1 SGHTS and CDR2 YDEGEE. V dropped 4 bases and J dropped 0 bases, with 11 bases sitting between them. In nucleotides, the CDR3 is TGTGCCAGCAGCCCCTCTCGAGGTAGCAATCAGCCCCAGCATTTT. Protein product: CASSPSRGSNQPQHF.

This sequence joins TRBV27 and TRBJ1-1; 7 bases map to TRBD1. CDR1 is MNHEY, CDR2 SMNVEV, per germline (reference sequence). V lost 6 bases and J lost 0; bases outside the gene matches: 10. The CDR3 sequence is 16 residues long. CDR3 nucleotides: TGTGCCAGCAGAAAAGGGACAGCCACACTGAACACTGAAGCTTTCTTT. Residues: CASRKGTATLNTEAFF.

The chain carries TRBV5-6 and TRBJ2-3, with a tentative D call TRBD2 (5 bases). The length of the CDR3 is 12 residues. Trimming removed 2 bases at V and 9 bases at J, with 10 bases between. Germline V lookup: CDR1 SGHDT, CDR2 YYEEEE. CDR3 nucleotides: TGTGCCAGCAGCTTTTCTGGGGAGACGCAGTATTTT. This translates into CASSFSGETQYF.

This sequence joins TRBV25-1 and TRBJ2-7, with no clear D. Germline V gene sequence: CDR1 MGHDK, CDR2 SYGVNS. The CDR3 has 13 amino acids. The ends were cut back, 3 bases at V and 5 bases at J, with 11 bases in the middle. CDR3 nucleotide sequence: TGTGCCAGCAGTGATCCTTCTCTCGACGAGCAGTACTTC. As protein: CASSDPSLDEQYF.

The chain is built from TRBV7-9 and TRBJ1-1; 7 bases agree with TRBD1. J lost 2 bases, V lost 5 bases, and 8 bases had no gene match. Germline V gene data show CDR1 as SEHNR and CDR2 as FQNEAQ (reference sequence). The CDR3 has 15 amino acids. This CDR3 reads CASSPDRDSNTEAFF. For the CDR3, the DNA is TGTGCCAGCAGCCCCGACCGGGACAGCAACACTGAAGCTTTCTTT.

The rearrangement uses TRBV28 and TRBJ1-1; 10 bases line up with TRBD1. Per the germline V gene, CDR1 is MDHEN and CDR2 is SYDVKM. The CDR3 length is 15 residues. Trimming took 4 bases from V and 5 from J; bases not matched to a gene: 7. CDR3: CASSSAGQGSTEAFF. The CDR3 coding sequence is TGTGCCAGCAGTTCGGCGGGACAGGGGTCAACTGAAGCTTTCTTT.

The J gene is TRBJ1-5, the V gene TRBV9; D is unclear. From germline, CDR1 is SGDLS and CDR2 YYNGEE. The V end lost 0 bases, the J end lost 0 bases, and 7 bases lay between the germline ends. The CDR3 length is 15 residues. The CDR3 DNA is TGTGCCAGCAGCGTAGGTTCTACTAGCAATCAGCCCCAGCATTTT. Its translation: CASSVGSTSNQPQHF.

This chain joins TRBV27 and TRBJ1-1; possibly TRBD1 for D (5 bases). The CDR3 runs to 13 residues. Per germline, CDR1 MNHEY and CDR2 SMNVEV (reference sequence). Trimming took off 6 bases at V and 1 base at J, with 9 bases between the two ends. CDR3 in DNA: TGTGCCAGCAGACCTCAGGGGAACACTGAAGCTTTCTTT. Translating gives CASRPQGNTEAFF.

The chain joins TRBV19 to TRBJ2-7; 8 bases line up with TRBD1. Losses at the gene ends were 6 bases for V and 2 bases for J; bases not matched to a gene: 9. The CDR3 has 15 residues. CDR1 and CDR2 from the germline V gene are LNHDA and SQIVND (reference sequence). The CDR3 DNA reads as TGTGCCAGTAGCCCGACAGGGGCTGGGACCTACGAGCAGTACTTC. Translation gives CASSPTGAGTYEQYF.

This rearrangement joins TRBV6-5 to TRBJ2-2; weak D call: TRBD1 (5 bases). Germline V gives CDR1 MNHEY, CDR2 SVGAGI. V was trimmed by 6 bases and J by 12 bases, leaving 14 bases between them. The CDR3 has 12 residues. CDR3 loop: CASSLGHDKLFF. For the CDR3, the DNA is TGTGCCAGCAGCCTAGGACATGATAAGCTGTTTTTT.

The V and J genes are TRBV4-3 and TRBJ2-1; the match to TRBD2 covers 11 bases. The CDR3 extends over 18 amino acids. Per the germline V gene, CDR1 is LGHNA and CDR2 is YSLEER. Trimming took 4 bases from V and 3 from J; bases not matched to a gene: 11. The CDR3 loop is CASSLKLLAGGGYNEQFF. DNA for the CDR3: TGCGCCAGCAGCCTGAAACTCTTAGCGGGAGGGGGCTACAATGAGCAGTTCTTC.

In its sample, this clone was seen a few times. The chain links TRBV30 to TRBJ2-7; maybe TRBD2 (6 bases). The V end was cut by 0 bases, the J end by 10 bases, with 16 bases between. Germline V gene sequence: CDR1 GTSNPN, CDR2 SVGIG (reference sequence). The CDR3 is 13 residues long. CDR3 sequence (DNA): TGTGCCTGGAGTGTACGGGGGTCTGCTCCACAGTACTTC. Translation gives CAWSVRGSAPQYF. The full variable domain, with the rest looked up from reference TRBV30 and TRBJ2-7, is SQTIHQWPATLVQPVGSPLSLECTVEGTSNPNLYWYRQAAGRGLQLLFYSVGIGQISSEVPQNLSASRPQDRQFILSSKKLLLSDSGFYLCAWSVRGSAPQYFGPGTRLTVT.

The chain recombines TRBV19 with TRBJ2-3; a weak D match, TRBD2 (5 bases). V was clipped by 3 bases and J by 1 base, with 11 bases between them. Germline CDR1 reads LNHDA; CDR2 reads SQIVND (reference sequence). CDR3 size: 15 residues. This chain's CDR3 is CASSMAGIRTDTQYF. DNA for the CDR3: TGTGCCAGTAGTATGGCGGGCATACGCACAGATACGCAGTATTTT.

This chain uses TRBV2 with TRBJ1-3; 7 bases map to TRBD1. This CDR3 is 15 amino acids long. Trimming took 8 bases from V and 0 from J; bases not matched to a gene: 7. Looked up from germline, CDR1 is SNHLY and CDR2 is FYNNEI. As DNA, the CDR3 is TGTGCCAGCCAGGGACAGCCGCTCTCTGGAAACACCATATATTTT. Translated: CASQGQPLSGNTIYF.

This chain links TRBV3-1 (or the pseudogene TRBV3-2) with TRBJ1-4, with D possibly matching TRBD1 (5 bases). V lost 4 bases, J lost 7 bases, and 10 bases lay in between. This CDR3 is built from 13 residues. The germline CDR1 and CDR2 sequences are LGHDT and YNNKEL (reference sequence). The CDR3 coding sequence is TGTGCCAGCAGCCTGGACACTTTTGAAAAACTGTTTTTT. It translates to CASSLDTFEKLFF.

CDR3 residues: CASSVDPGLAEDEQFF. CDR3 in DNA: TGTGCCAGCAGCGTAGACCCGGGACTAGCGGAGGATGAGCAGTTCTTC. The rearrangement uses TRBV9 and TRBJ2-1; 11 bases align to TRBD2. With V trimmed by 0 bases and J by 8 bases, 7 bases remained unmatched. Germline CDR1 and CDR2: SGDLS and YYNGEE. This CDR3 has 16 residues.

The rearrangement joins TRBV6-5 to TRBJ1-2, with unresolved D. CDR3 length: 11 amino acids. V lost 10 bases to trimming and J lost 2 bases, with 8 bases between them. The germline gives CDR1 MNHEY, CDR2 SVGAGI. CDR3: CATVRNYGYTF. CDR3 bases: TGTGCCACCGTCCGGAACTATGGCTACACCTTC.

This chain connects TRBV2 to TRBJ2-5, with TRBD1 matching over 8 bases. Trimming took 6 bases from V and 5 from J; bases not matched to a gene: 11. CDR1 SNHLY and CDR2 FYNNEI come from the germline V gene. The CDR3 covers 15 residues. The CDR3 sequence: CASRSSGGRGETQYF. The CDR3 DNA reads TGTGCCAGCAGGTCCTCAGGGGGCAGGGGGGAGACCCAGTACTTC.

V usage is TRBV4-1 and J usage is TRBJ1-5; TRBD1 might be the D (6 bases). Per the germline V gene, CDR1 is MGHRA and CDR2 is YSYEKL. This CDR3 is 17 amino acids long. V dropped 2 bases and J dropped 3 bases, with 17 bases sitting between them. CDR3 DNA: TGCGCCAGCAGCCAACCCCCAGGGGCCGGGATCAATCAGCCCCAGCATTTT. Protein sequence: CASSQPPGAGINQPQHF.

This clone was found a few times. CDR3 coding DNA: TGTGCCAGTCAGGAAGGGCAGGGCCGAATCTATGGCTACACCTTC. Protein: CASQEGQGRIYGYTF. The chain uses TRBV19 and TRBJ1-2; D may be TRBD1 (5 bases). This CDR3 is built from 15 residues. CDR1 LNHDA and CDR2 SQIVND come from the germline V gene (reference sequence). V lost 8 bases and J 4 bases, leaving 20 bases between the germline ends.

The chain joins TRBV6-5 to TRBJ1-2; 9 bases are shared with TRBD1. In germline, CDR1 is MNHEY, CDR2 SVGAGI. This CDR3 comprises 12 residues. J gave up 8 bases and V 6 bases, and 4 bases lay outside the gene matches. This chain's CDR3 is CASRSTGGGYTF. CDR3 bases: TGTGCCAGCAGATCAACAGGGGGCGGCTACACCTTC.

The chain's CDR3 is CASSPRFF. In nucleotides, the CDR3 is TGTGCCAGCAGCCCCCGGTTCTTC. The rearrangement links TRBV7-9 to TRBJ2-1; D not certain. Germline V gives CDR1 SEHNR, CDR2 FQNEAQ (reference sequence). CDR3 length: 8 residues. Trimming left V 5 bases short and J 15 bases short, with 5 bases between.

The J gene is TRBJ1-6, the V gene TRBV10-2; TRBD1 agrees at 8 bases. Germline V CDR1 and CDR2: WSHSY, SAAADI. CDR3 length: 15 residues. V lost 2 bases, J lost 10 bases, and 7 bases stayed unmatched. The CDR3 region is CASSEGQGEGSPLHF. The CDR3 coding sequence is TGCGCCAGCAGTGAGGGACAGGGAGAGGGGTCACCCCTCCACTTT.

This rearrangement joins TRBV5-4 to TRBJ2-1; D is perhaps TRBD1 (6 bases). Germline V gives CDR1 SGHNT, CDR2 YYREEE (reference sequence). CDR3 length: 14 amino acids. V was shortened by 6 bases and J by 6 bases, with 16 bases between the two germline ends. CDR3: CASNNLGAANEQFF. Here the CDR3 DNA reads TGTGCCAGCAACAACTTGGGGGCAGCCAATGAGCAGTTCTTC.

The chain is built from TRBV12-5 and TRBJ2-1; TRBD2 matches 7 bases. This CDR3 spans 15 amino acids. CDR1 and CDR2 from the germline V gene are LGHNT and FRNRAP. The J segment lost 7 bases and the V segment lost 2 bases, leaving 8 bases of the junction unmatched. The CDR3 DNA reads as TGTGCTAGTGGTTTGACGGGGGGTTTCAAAAATGAGCAGTTCTTC. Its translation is CASGLTGGFKNEQFF.

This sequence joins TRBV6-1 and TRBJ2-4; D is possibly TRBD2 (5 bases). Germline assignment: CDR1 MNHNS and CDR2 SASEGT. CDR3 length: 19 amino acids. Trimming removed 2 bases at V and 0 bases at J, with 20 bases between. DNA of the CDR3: TGTGCCAGCAGTGAAAATAGCGTCCAGTCTAGGCTAGCCAAAAACATTCAGTACTTC. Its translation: CASSENSVQSRLAKNIQYF.